The 32 T cell receptor beta chains reported below all come from one sample, sequenced in a study of early T cells in non-severe SARS-CoV-2 infection. MiXCR, applied by TCRdb to the 5' RACE reads, yields one record per CDR3 protein. The sample has about 94,000 distinct CDR3 sequences; less than 15% are singletons. Sequenced sample: whole blood. These receptors all stem from an adult who was a healthcare worker with PCR-confirmed SARS-CoV-2 infection or an uninfected control (not recorded which).

This clonotype was seen ten or more times. The chain carries TRBV6-1 and TRBJ2-3; 9 bases are shared with TRBD2. There are 16 residues in the CDR3. In germline, CDR1 is MNHNS, CDR2 SASEGT. J lost 0 bases, V lost 3 bases, and 4 bases had no gene match. CDR3 nucleotide sequence: TGTGCCAGCAGTGAGACTAGCGGAATAAGCACAGATACGCAGTATTTT. It translates to CASSETSGISTDTQYF.

At least ten counts were recorded for this clonotype. This rearrangement joins TRBV5-1 to TRBJ2-3; D is unresolved. Per germline, CDR1 SGHRS and CDR2 YFSETQ. The CDR3 is 17 residues long. Trimming removed 0 bases from V and 0 bases from J, with 14 bases in between. CDR3 sequence: CASSLGPTLTSTDTQYF. CDR3 bases: TGCGCCAGCAGCTTGGGCCCGACGTTGACTAGCACAGATACGCAGTATTTT.

This clonotype was seen repeatedly, ten times or more. This chain joins TRBV10-3 and TRBJ1-4; 10 nucleotides line up with TRBD1. The ends lost 0 bases at V and 12 bases at J; junction bases unmatched: 7. Germline V gene sequence: CDR1 ENHRY, CDR2 SYGVKD. The CDR3 consists of 15 residues. CDR3 DNA sequence: TGTGCCATCAGTGAGTCGGGGACAGGGGTCCGCGAACTGTTTTTT. Translation: CAISESGTGVRELFF.

The chain carries TRBV3-1 and TRBJ2-5; no definite D call. The germline V gene encodes CDR1 LGHDT and CDR2 YNNKEL (reference sequence). The germline V and J ends were trimmed by 2 bases and 0 bases, with 1 base remaining between them. The CDR3 consists of 12 residues. Here the CDR3 reads CASSQNQETQYF. The CDR3 DNA reads TGTGCCAGCAGCCAAAACCAAGAGACCCAGTACTTC.

The table lists this clonotype with many counts. The chain links TRBV28 to TRBJ2-5; D tentatively fits TRBD1 or TRBD2 (7 bases each). The CDR3 sequence is 13 residues long. The germline V gene encodes CDR1 MDHEN and CDR2 SYDVKM. The V and J ends lost 7 bases and 5 bases respectively, with 14 bases between them. The CDR3 here is CASKQGGTETQYF. The CDR3, as DNA: TGTGCCAGCAAGCAGGGGGGGACGGAGACCCAGTACTTC. Together with reference TRBV28 and TRBJ2-5, the CDR3 gives the full variable domain: DVKVTQSSRYLVKRTGEKVFLECVQDMDHENMFWYRQDPGLGLRLIYFSYDVKMKEKGDIPEGYSVSREKKERFSLILESASTNQTSMYLCASKQGGTETQYFGPGTRLLVL.

This clonotype was observed at least ten times. The CDR3 nucleotides are TGCGCCAGCAATTCCCCCGAGCAGTACTTC. Encoded protein: CASNSPEQYF. The chain recombines TRBV10-1 with TRBJ2-7; D unresolved. In germline, CDR1 is WNHNN, CDR2 SYGVQD (reference sequence). CDR3 length equals 10 residues. V was pared by 7 bases and J by 6 bases, with 7 bases between.

The rearrangement uses TRBV28 and TRBJ1-1, with D possibly being TRBD1 (6 bases). The CDR3 is 13 residues long. The germline gives CDR1 MDHEN, CDR2 SYDVKM. V dropped 6 bases and J dropped 7 bases, with 15 bases sitting between them. The CDR3 DNA reads TGTGCCAGCAGGGACGGGACAAGCAATGAAGCTTTCTTT. Encoded protein: CASRDGTSNEAFF. Filled out from reference TRBV28 and TRBJ1-1, the complete variable domain reads DVKVTQSSRYLVKRTGEKVFLECVQDMDHENMFWYRQDPGLGLRLIYFSYDVKMKEKGDIPEGYSVSREKKERFSLILESASTNQTSMYLCASRDGTSNEAFFGQGTRLTVV.

This clonotype occurred many times. The chain carries TRBV11-2 and TRBJ1-4; D is uncertain. Germline-derived CDR1 and CDR2 are SGHAT and FQNNGV. The CDR3 has 13 residues. The germline V and J ends were trimmed by 5 bases and 0 bases, with 4 bases remaining between them. CDR3 residues: CASSPSTNEKLFF. The CDR3 DNA sequence: TGTGCCAGCAGCCCGTCAACTAATGAAAAACTGTTTTTT.

The chain employs TRBV3-1 and TRBJ1-4; unclear D gene. The V and J ends lost 3 bases and 4 bases respectively, with 3 bases between them. The CDR3 has 12 amino acids. Per germline, CDR1 LGHDT and CDR2 YNNKEL (reference sequence). CDR3 loop: CASSQNNEKLFF. In DNA form, the CDR3 reads TGTGCCAGCAGCCAGAATAATGAAAAACTGTTTTTT.

This clonotype was recorded once. This rearrangement joins TRBV28 to TRBJ2-1; 10 nucleotides align to TRBD2. V shed 4 bases and J 9 bases; nucleotides not matched to a gene: 21. This CDR3 region has 19 residues. The germline CDR1 and CDR2 sequences are MDHEN and SYDVKM. The CDR3 nucleotides read TGTGCCAGCAGTTCCTCCTCGTGGGCTAGCGGGGGCGCGAGGGGTGAGCAGTTCTTC. It codes for CASSSSSWASGGARGEQFF. Combining the CDR3 with reference TRBV28 and TRBJ2-1 gives the whole variable domain DVKVTQSSRYLVKRTGEKVFLECVQDMDHENMFWYRQDPGLGLRLIYFSYDVKMKEKGDIPEGYSVSREKKERFSLILESASTNQTSMYLCASSSSSWASGGARGEQFFGPGTRLTVL.

This clonotype was counted between two and nine times. The rearrangement joins TRBV7-2 to TRBJ2-3; 13 bases are shared with TRBD2. Germline V lookup: CDR1 SGHTA, CDR2 FQGNSA. The CDR3 totals 16 residues. J lost 7 bases, V lost 1 base, and 5 bases had no gene match. The CDR3 spells CASSLGTSGRTHTQYF. The DNA of the CDR3 is TGTGCCAGCAGCTTAGGGACTAGCGGGAGAACACATACGCAGTATTTT.

The V gene is TRBV7-9, the J gene TRBJ2-1; no definite D call. Looked up from germline, CDR1 is SEHNR and CDR2 is FQNEAQ (reference sequence). The CDR3 is 10 residues long. The V end lost 3 bases, the J end lost 8 bases, and 2 bases lay between the germline ends. This CDR3 is CASSFDEQFF. The CDR3 nucleotides read TGTGCCAGCAGCTTTGATGAGCAGTTCTTC.

V gene TRBV2 combines with J gene TRBJ1-2, with TRBD1 matching 8 bases. The CDR3 has 14 amino acids. The V gene end was trimmed by 6 bases and the J gene end by 6 bases; junction bases not matched to a gene: 9. Germline V gives CDR1 SNHLY, CDR2 FYNNEI. DNA for the CDR3: TGTGCCAGCAGCTCCAACAGGGGGATAGATGGCTACACCTTC. Protein sequence: CASSSNRGIDGYTF.

Many counts were recorded for this clonotype. CDR3 in DNA: TGTGCCAGCAGTGAGGAGGCAGGGTTCACTGAAGCTTTCTTT. This codes for CASSEEAGFTEAFF. This chain connects TRBV6-2 or TRBV6-3 to TRBJ1-1; weak D call: TRBD1 (5 bases). The CDR3 extends over 14 amino acids. In germline, CDR1 is MNHEY, CDR2 SVGEGT. V was clipped by 5 bases and J by 4 bases, with 14 bases between them.

V is TRBV11-2 and J is TRBJ2-7; TRBD1 or TRBD2 may be the D gene (5 bases each). Per the germline V gene, CDR1 is SGHAT and CDR2 is FQNNGV. Trimming shortened V by 4 bases and J by 2 bases, and 12 bases separated the two germline ends. The CDR3 is 14 residues long. For the CDR3, the DNA is TGTGCCAGCAGCTACGGGACGCCCACCTACGAGCAGTACTTC. Its translation is CASSYGTPTYEQYF. Variable domain in full (rest from reference TRBV11-2 and TRBJ2-7): EAGVAQSPRYKIIEKRQSVAFWCNPISGHATLYWYQQILGQGPKLLIQFQNNGVVDDSQLPKDRFSAERLKGVDSTLKIQPAKLEDSAVYLCASSYGTPTYEQYFGPGTRLTVT.

This rearrangement joins TRBV10-3 to TRBJ1-5; TRBD1 is a possible D gene (5 bases). This CDR3 spans 13 amino acids. V shed 10 bases and J shed 0 bases, with 10 bases lying between them. From germline, CDR1 is ENHRY and CDR2 SYGVKD. The CDR3 is CATGGGSNQPQHF. The CDR3 coding sequence is TGTGCCACTGGGGGGGGTAGCAATCAGCCCCAGCATTTT.

This sequence joins TRBV7-9 and TRBJ2-1; TRBD2 aligns across 14 bases. Looked up from germline, CDR1 is SEHNR and CDR2 is FQNEAQ (reference sequence). The trim removed 4 bases at V and 0 bases at J, leaving 8 bases unmatched. CDR3 length: 19 amino acids. CDR3 sequence: CASSSLVGLAGGSYNEQFF. As DNA, the CDR3 is TGTGCCAGCAGCTCACTAGTCGGACTAGCGGGAGGCTCCTACAATGAGCAGTTCTTC.

The V call is TRBV28, the J call TRBJ2-7, with D perhaps matching TRBD2 (5 bases). This CDR3 is 13 amino acids long. Trimming shortened V by 2 bases and J by 6 bases, and 11 bases separated the two germline ends. The V gene's germline CDR1 is MDHEN and CDR2 SYDVKM. DNA of the CDR3: TGTGCCAGCAGTTTAAGAGGGCCCGGCGAGCAGTACTTC. Translated, it gives CASSLRGPGEQYF.

This clonotype was recorded many times. The rearrangement joins TRBV28 to TRBJ2-7, with TRBD1 identical over 11 bases. The CDR3 consists of 15 residues. Germline V lookup: CDR1 MDHEN, CDR2 SYDVKM. V dropped 6 bases and J dropped 2; count of bases not matched to a gene: 6. The CDR3 DNA reads as TGTGCCAGCAGCCCTCCGGGACAGGGGGCCTACGAGCAGTACTTC. This gives the protein CASSPPGQGAYEQYF.

This clonotype has only a few counts. The rearrangement joins TRBV5-1 to TRBJ1-1; D is uncertain. From germline, CDR1 is SGHRS and CDR2 YFSETQ. Trimming shortened V by 0 bases and J by 1 base, and 4 bases separated the two germline ends. This CDR3 spans 13 amino acids. CDR3 bases: TGCGCCAGCAGCTTGGCCGCGAACACTGAAGCTTTCTTT. This gives the protein CASSLAANTEAFF.

This clonotype has ten or more counts. CDR3 sequence reads: CASSLQGQPQHF. CDR3 sequence (DNA): TGTGCCAGCAGCTTACAGGGTCAGCCCCAGCATTTT. The chain is built from TRBV5-4 and TRBJ1-5, with a possible D match to TRBD1 (6 bases). V shed 2 bases and J shed 6 bases, with 6 bases lying between them. Germline lookup yields CDR1 SGHNT and CDR2 YYREEE (reference sequence). The CDR3 totals 12 residues.

This clonotype was detected only a few times. The V call is TRBV24-1, the J call TRBJ2-5; 9 positions match TRBD2. The J segment lost 5 bases and the V segment lost 7 bases, leaving 7 bases of the junction unmatched. CDR3 length equals 14 residues. Germline V gene lookup returns CDR1 KGHDR and CDR2 SFDVKD. The CDR3 is CATSEGTSWETQYF. CDR3 DNA sequence: TGTGCCACCAGCGAAGGGACTAGCTGGGAGACCCAGTACTTC.

The sample holds many counts of this clonotype. The chain uses TRBV20-1 and TRBJ2-7; D is undetermined. The CDR3 totals 10 residues. Germline V gene lookup returns CDR1 DFQATT and CDR2 SNEGSKA (reference sequence). Trimming removed 7 bases at V and 1 base at J, with 5 bases between. CDR3 sequence reads: CSGQSYEQYF. The CDR3 nucleotides are TGCAGTGGTCAGTCCTACGAGCAGTACTTC.

CDR3 residues: CSVDRGRGTEAFF. CDR3 in DNA: TGCAGCGTTGATAGGGGGCGCGGCACTGAAGCTTTCTTT. The chain joins TRBV29-1 to TRBJ1-1; TRBD1 agrees at 7 bases. CDR3 length: 13 amino acids. Germline trimming cut 3 bases from V and 4 bases from J; bases unmatched to any gene: 5. Germline lookup yields CDR1 SQVTM and CDR2 ANQGSEA.

The sample holds many counts of this clonotype. This chain links TRBV4-2 with TRBJ2-2; unclear D gene. The CDR3 length is 15 residues. Germline V gene data show CDR1 as LGHNA and CDR2 as YNFKEQ. Trimming took off 1 base at V and 1 base at J, with 7 bases between the two ends. CDR3 DNA: TGTGCCAGCAGCCAAGTACCGGAGAACACCGGGGAGCTGTTTTTT. This codes for CASSQVPENTGELFF.

The J gene is TRBJ2-3, the V gene TRBV7-8; TRBD1 agrees at 7 bases. The CDR3 contains 16 residues. V was pared by 5 bases and J by 1 base, with 9 bases of the junction left unmatched. CDR1 is SGHVS, CDR2 FQNEAQ, per germline. As DNA, the CDR3 is TGTGCCAGCAGCCCCCGACAGGGTAGGCGCACAGATACGCAGTATTTT. Translated: CASSPRQGRRTDTQYF.

This sequence joins TRBV3-1 and TRBJ2-1, with D maybe TRBD2 (5 bases). This CDR3 contains 18 residues. CDR1 is LGHDT and CDR2 is YNNKEL in the germline V gene (reference sequence). Trimming cost V 2 bases and J 9 bases, with 26 bases left between them. CDR3 DNA: TGTGCCAGCAGCCAAATTAATCGGTCCCCCCGGACCGGAGGTGAGCAGTTCTTC. It yields the protein CASSQINRSPRTGGEQFF.

The chain is built from TRBV5-6 and TRBJ2-4, with 9 positions matching TRBD2. The CDR3 length is 16 residues. The V gene's germline CDR1 is SGHDT and CDR2 YYEEEE. V gave up 4 bases and J gave up 14 bases; unmatched junction bases: 19. In DNA, the CDR3 is TGTGCCAGCAGCCTACAGACTAGCGGTTTCCCTGGAGTGAAGTACTTC. Protein product: CASSLQTSGFPGVKYF.

The chain has TRBV2 and TRBJ2-5, with D perhaps matching TRBD2 (5 bases). The CDR3 has 12 amino acids. Germline CDR1 SNHLY, CDR2 FYNNEI. Trimming left V 7 bases short and J 5 bases short, with 11 bases between. The CDR3 DNA follows: TGTGCCAGCACCGCCTGGGAGGAGACCCAGTACTTC. It specifies CASTAWEETQYF. The complete variable domain, with remaining parts taken from reference TRBV2 and TRBJ2-5, reads EPEVTQTPSHQVTQMGQEVILRCVPISNHLYFYWYRQILGQKVEFLVSFYNNEISEKSEIFDDQFSVERPDGSNFTLKIRSTKLEDSAMYFCASTAWEETQYFGPGTRLLVL.

The chain employs TRBV3-1 and TRBJ1-4; possibly TRBD1 for D (5 bases). Between the trimmed V and J ends, which lost 3 bases and 0 bases, there was a span of 5 bases. CDR1 and CDR2 (germline): LGHDT, YNNKEL (reference sequence). This CDR3 is built from 14 residues. CDR3 in amino acids: CASSQTATNEKLFF. The CDR3 bases are TGTGCCAGCAGCCAGACAGCAACTAATGAAAAACTGTTTTTT.

This clonotype was seen a handful of times. The chain joins TRBV3-1 to TRBJ2-2, with 7 bases matching TRBD2. Germline loops: CDR1 LGHDT, CDR2 YNNKEL (reference sequence). CDR3 size: 15 residues. V was pared by 2 bases and J by 6 bases, with 6 bases of the junction left unmatched. CDR3 nucleotides: TGTGCCAGCAGCCAACCCCGACTAGCTGCCGGGGAGCTGTTTTTT. It encodes CASSQPRLAAGELFF.

This clonotype was observed at least ten times. This chain connects TRBV15 to TRBJ2-2; a weak D match, TRBD2 (6 bases). The V end was cut by 4 bases, the J end by 3 bases, with 15 bases between. The CDR3 runs 16 residues. Germline CDR1 and CDR2: LNHNV and YYDKDF (reference sequence). The CDR3 spells CATSTEGGSDTGELFF. For the CDR3, the DNA is TGTGCCACCAGCACCGAAGGAGGGTCCGACACCGGGGAGCTGTTTTTT.